This TCR beta chain appears in the sequencing data of a study of blood T cell repertoires in COVID-19. Study details: The study drew acute and convalescent COVID-19 samples from the United States, Italy and Spain.

The CDR3 is 17 residues long. J was trimmed by 0 bases and V by 6 bases; bases with no gene match: 11. Looked up from germline, CDR1 is GTSNPN and CDR2 is SVGIG (reference sequence). How the authors handled the data: Amplification with reference gene primers provided the estimates of nucleated cell counts. This table comes from immunoSEQ multiplex PCR, and its TCRdb copy is limited to in-frame clones, with some not included. Clone size and the V and J calls come from that table; the DNA yielded D and trimming. The table records more than 70,000 clones, 90% to 95% of them present only once. The sequence came from a woman in her forties or fifties in a cohort sampled during active COVID-19. Material for sequencing was peripheral blood. The V gene is TRBV30, the J gene TRBJ2-1; 10 positions match TRBD1. CDR3 in amino acids: CACEDRGSISSYNEQFF. The CDR3, as DNA: TGTGCCTGCGAGGACAGGGGGTCGATTAGCTCCTACAATGAGCAGTTCTTC.